This entry concerns a single T cell receptor (beta chain). No cognate antigen has been identified for it. It has no much larger one-base neighbor in the sample; base qualities were not kept. This sample stems from a study of tumor and adjacent non-tumor tissue in lung cancer listed by TCRdb under 2018. About the investigation overall: Patients with adenocarcinoma (roughly 12), squamous cell carcinoma (2) and small cell lung cancer (1) were included in the cohort. Among the roughly 15 patients, ages ranged from about 31 to 80 years, around ten were men and 5 were women, and disease was TNM stage I to III. A total of fewer than 150 million productive TCRbeta reads were generated by sequencing, corresponding to an average of around 4 million reads per sample. The study compared bulk TCRbeta repertoires from lung tumor tissue and matched distant non-tumor lung tissue of more than 12 lung cancer patients. Over 25 paired specimens, one tumor and one normal lung sample per patient, were profiled by TCRbeta CDR3 sequencing.

RNA was isolated from bulk unsorted tissue, and RNA quality was assessed with a NanoDrop ND-1000 and an Agilent 2100. The donors were newly diagnosed lung cancer patients admitted for thoracic surgery in China from August to November 2014 who had not received prior chemotherapy. The study excluded patients who had received radiotherapy or chemotherapy before or who had another cancer at the same time. Pieces of surgical tissue measuring roughly 1-2.3 cm3 were kept in RNAlater solution and stored at -80 degrees C until use. Overall study outcomes, separate from this receptor: The sequencing platform is not named in the methods, and unique molecular identifiers are not mentioned. Tumor tissue showed significantly higher TCR diversity (inverse Simpson) than normal lung tissue, at roughly 390 vs 170 (P = 0.0075, Mann-Whitney U test). The top 100 clones made up a significantly larger cumulative share of the repertoire in normal lung than in tumor tissue. Significantly higher TCR diversity was found in younger patients, and higher tumor TCR diversity was associated with shorter overall and disease-free survival. Only around 16 patients were in the cohort, and the authors stated that larger samples and more detailed clinical data are needed. Peripheral blood was not sequenced, so blood TCRbeta repertoires were not examined in the lung cancer patients of the study.

Library creation used multiplex PCR. Sequencing used an Illumina HiSeq 2500. TCRbeta libraries were constructed through three rounds of nested PCR with primers (Table S4) according to protocols adapted from ARM-PCR. PCR products of 200-500 bp were gel-excised and purified with the QIAquick gel extraction kit before sequencing. Processing in the source paper ran as follows. Reads were cleaned using Trimmomatic, were merged into complete CDR3 sequences using FLASH, and were assigned to V(D)J germline segments using MiTCR. Clonal diversity was calculated as the inverse Simpson's index using VDJtools. In-frame sequences lacking a premature stop codon were counted as productive reads. Starting from the raw public reads, TCRdb applied fastp trimming at Q25, assembled clones with MiXCR and retained in-frame beta chains. Rows merge per CDR3 protein into single entries with the most common DNA and genes. The V and J calls reflect TCRdb's pipeline rather than the authors' work. For this sample the table gives 55,000 to 75,000 distinct CDR3 sequences, of which almost 60% were detected only once. 20% of the sample lies in the top ten.

Sequences were obtained from lung tumor tissue. The sequence derives from a man in his fifties with non-small cell lung cancer.

In nucleotides, the sequence is TGCAGCGTTGACGCGCGGGCGGGAGAGGAGACCCAGTACTTC. Its protein product is CSVDARAGEETQYF. The chain is assembled from TRBV29-1 and TRBJ2-5; TRBD2 matches 7 bases in the middle. CDR1 is given as SQVTM and CDR2 as ANQGSEA, both from the germline V gene. From the cysteine through the phenylalanine, the CDR3 covers 14 amino acids. Just CDR3 DNA is preserved here, 42 bases in frame from base 1. Ends trimmed: V by 3 bases, J by 5 bases; bases unmatched to a gene: 9.